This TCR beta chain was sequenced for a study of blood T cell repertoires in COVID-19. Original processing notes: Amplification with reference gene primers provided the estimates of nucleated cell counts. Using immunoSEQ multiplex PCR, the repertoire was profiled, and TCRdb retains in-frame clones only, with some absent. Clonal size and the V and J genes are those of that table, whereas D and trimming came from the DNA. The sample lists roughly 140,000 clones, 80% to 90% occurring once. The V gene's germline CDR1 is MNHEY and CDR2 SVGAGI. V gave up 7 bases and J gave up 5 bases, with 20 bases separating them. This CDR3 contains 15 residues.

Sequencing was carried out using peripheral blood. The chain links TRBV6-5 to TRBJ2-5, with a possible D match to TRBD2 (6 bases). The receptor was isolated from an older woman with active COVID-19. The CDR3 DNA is TGTGCCAGCATCTTCCTGACTAGACAGAAGGAGACCCAGTACTTC. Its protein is CASIFLTRQKETQYF.